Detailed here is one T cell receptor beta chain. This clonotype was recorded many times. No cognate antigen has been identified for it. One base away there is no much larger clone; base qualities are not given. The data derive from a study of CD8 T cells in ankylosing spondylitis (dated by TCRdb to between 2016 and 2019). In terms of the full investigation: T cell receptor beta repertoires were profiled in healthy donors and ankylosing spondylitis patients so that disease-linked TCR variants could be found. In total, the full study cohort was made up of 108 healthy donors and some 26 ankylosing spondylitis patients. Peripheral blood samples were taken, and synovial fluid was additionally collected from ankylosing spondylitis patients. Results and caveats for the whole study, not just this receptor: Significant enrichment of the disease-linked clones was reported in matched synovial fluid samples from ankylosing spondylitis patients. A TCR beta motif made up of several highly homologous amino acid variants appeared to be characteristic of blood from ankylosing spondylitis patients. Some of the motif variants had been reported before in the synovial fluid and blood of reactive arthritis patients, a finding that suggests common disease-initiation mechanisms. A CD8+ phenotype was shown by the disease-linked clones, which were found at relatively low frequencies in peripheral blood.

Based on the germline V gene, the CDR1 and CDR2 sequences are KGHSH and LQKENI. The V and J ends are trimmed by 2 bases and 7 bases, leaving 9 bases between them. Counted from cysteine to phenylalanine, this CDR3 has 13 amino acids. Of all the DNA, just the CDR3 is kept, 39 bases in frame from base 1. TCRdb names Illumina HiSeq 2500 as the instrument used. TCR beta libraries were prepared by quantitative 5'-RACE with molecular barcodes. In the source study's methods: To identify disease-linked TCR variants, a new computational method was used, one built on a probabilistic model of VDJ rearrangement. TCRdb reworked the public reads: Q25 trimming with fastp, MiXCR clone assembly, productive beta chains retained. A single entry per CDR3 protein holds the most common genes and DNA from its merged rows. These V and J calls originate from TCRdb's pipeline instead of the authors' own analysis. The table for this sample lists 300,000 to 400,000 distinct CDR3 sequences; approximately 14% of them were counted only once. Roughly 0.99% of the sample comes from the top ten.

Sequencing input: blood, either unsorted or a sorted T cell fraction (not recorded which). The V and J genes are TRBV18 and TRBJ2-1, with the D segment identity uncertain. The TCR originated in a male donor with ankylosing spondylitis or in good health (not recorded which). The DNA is TGTGCCAGCTCACCAGCTACGAAAAATGAGCAGTTCTTC. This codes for CASSPATKNEQFF.